This record concerns one T cell receptor beta chain sequence. This clonotype was counted a few times. The antigen it binds to is not known. The input lacks base qualities; no much larger clone sits a single base away. This record comes from a study of CD8 T cells in ankylosing spondylitis (TCRdb year 2017). Regarding the research as a whole: To find TCR variants linked to disease, the study profiled T cell receptor beta repertoires in ankylosing spondylitis patients and healthy donors. The full study cohort comprised 20 to 30 ankylosing spondylitis patients and over 95 healthy donors. Samples of peripheral blood were taken, and for ankylosing spondylitis patients, synovial fluid was collected as well.

Overall study outcomes, separate from this receptor: Some TCR beta motif variants had previously been reported in synovial fluid and blood of reactive arthritis patients, which suggested common disease-initiation mechanisms. A TCR beta motif of seven or eight highly homologous amino acid variants appeared characteristic of blood from ankylosing spondylitis patients. According to the report, matched synovial fluid samples from ankylosing spondylitis patients were significantly enriched for the disease-linked clones. The disease-linked clones showed a CD8+ phenotype and occurred at relatively low frequencies in peripheral blood.

Sequencer: Illumina HiSeq 2500. TCR beta libraries were prepared by quantitative 5'-RACE with molecular barcodes. From the authors' description of their analysis: A new computational method based on a probabilistic model of VDJ rearrangement was used to identify disease-linked TCR variants. TCRdb trimmed public reads at Q25 via fastp, called clones via MiXCR and kept in-frame beta chains. Records with the same CDR3 protein are collapsed into one entry carrying the most frequent genes and DNA. TCRdb, rather than the study authors, made the V and J calls. This sample lists 450,000 or so distinct CDR3 sequences; roughly a quarter were detected once. The top ten hold approximately 1% of the sample. CDR1 and CDR2 (LGHDT, YNNKEL) derive from the germline V gene (reference sequence). The germline V and J ends show losses of 11 bases and 0 bases respectively, and no gene match explains 7 bases of the junction. The cysteine opens and the phenylalanine closes a CDR3 of 14 amino acids. This entry keeps only the CDR3 DNA: 42 bases, framed from base 1.

The sample taken for sequencing was blood, either unsorted or a sorted T cell fraction (not recorded which). The chain is made from TRBV3-1 and TRBJ2-1, and 7 bases in between align with TRBD2. The sequence derives from a male donor with ankylosing spondylitis. The DNA is TGTGCCCGGGTAGCGGGCCGCTCCTACAATGAGCAGTTCTTC. It specifies CARVAGRSYNEQFF.